This T cell receptor beta chain was recovered during a study of blood T cell repertoires in COVID-19. Looking at the study overall: Acute and convalescent COVID-19 specimens originated in the United States, Italy and Spain. PBMCs, B-cell-depleted T cells, or T cells provided the cDNA or gDNA that made up the material.

V was clipped by 3 bases and J by 0 bases; unmatched bases: 1. Germline assignment: CDR1 MNHEY and CDR2 SVGAGI. The CDR3 consists of 15 residues. As for this clone: Other DNA sequences in the sample encode the same CDR3.

In the original workflow: Reference gene primers were amplified, and this amplification served to estimate nucleated cell counts. Some clones are missing from TCRdb's copy, which holds only in-frame ones; the method was immunoSEQ multiplex PCR. Clonal size and the V and J genes are those of that table, whereas D and trimming came from the DNA. Of some 68,000 clones listed, 85% to 90% were seen once; the top ten hold approximately 2.9%. The source material was peripheral blood. V usage is TRBV6-5 and J usage is TRBJ2-1; TRBD2 aligns across 8 bases. The source of this sequence is a man aged 45-60 years with acute or convalescent COVID-19. In nucleotides, the CDR3 is TGTGCCAGCAGTTATAGCGGGAACTCCTACAATGAGCAGTTCTTC. Protein sequence: CASSYSGNSYNEQFF.